This section outlines one TCR beta chain sequence together with its context. Its antigen is undetermined. The junction departs from germline at one end; a sequencing error may be responsible. Assay used: immunoSEQ multiplex PCR; TCRdb lists only in-frame clones, some missing. This repertoire shows roughly 36,000 clones, 77% found once; its top ten account for around 9.5%. Regarding time point: cycle 4 day 1 (C4D1), after 5 to 7 weeks of nivolumab. All trial patients relapsed after autologous stem cell transplantation. The data derive from a study of PD-1 blockade in classical Hodgkin lymphoma. General study findings and limits: CD4+ TCR diversity, unlike CD8+, rose significantly by C4D1. Newly diagnosed patients and complete responders had comparable diversity at baseline. The authors have not defined what causes the repertoire differences, possibly disease activity or prior therapy.

This receptor was identified in a human donor with classical Hodgkin lymphoma. The source was peripheral blood mononuclear cells (PBMCs), collected before the fourth cycle of nivolumab.

The CDR3 nucleotides read TGTGCCAGCAGTGGGCCAAGGGTCGCTGAAGCCTTCTTT. As protein: CASSGPRVAEAFF. The chain carries TRBV6-1 and TRBJ1-1; no clear D. The CDR3 length is 13 residues. Germline V gene sequence: CDR1 MNHNS, CDR2 SASEGT.